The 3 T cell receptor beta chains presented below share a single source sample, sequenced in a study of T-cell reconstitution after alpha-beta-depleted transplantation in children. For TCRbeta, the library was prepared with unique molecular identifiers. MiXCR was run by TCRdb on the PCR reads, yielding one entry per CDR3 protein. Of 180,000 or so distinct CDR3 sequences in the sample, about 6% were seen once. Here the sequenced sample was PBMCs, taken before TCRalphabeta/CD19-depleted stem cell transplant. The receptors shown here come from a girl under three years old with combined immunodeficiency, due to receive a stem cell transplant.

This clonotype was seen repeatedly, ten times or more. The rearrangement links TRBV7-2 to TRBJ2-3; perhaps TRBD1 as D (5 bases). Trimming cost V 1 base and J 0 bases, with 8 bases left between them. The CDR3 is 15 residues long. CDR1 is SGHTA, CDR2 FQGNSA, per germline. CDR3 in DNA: TGTGCCAGCAGCTTAGAGTACAGGAGCACAGATACGCAGTATTTT. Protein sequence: CASSLEYRSTDTQYF.

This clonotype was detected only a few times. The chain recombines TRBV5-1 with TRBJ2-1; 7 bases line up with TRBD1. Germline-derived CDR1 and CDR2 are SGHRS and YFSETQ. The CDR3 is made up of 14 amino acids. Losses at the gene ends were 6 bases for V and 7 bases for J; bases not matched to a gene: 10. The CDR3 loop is CASTAVTGVNEQFF. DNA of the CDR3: TGCGCCAGCACTGCGGTAACAGGGGTTAATGAGCAGTTCTTC. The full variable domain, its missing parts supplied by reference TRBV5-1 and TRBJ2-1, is KAGVTQTPRYLIKTRGQQVTLSCSPISGHRSVSWYQQTPGQGLQFLFEYFSETQRNKGNFPGRFSGRQFSNSRSEMNVSTLELGDSALYLCASTAVTGVNEQFFGPGTRLTVL.

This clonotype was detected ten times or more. The CDR3 nucleotides read TGCAGTGCTATTATACAGGGGACCTCCTACGAGCAGTACTTC. This gives the protein CSAIIQGTSYEQYF. The gene calls are TRBV20-1 and TRBJ2-7, with 7 bases aligning to TRBD1. Germline CDR1 DFQATT, CDR2 SNEGSKA (reference sequence). The CDR3 has 14 amino acids. V lost 4 bases to trimming and J lost 0 bases; unmatched junction nucleotides: 6.